One and the same sample provided the 28 T cell receptor beta chains below, sequenced in a study of beta chain features in type 1 diabetes. Their cognate antigens are unknown. General observations from the study: When Type 1 diabetes patients were examined, their TCRB CDR3s proved moderately but significantly shorter in all four CD4+ subsets.

The authors reverse transcribed all of the isolated RNA, so sequencing captured expressed TCRB transcripts. Sequencing used immunoSEQ multiplex PCR; TCRdb keeps in-frame clones, though not all of them. The sample includes some 350,000 clones, over 8.5% of them seen just once. The sequenced sample was central memory CD4+ T cells from blood. The receptors were gathered from a man aged 30 to 39 with type 1 diabetes.

About this clone: The same CDR3 is also encoded by other DNA sequences in this sample. The CDR3: CASSLKQGAQETQYF. DNA for the CDR3: TGTGCCAGCAGCCTTAAACAGGGGGCGCAGGAGACCCAGTACTTC. The chain uses TRBV4-2 and TRBJ2-5; 9 bases align to TRBD1. This CDR3 is 15 amino acids long. V was clipped by 4 bases and J by 5 bases; unmatched bases: 8. The germline CDR1 and CDR2 sequences are LGHNA and YNFKEQ.

Only a few counts were recorded for this clone. The chain combines TRBV7-3 with TRBJ1-1; tentatively, D is TRBD1 (5 bases). CDR3 size: 15 residues. Germline V gene lookup returns CDR1 SGHTA and CDR2 FQGTGA. V lost 0 bases and J lost 0, with 8 bases in between. Here the CDR3 reads CASSLTGRLNTEAFF. CDR3 coding DNA: TGTGCCAGCAGCTTAACGGGACGGCTGAACACTGAAGCTTTCTTT.

This clone was found a few times. The chain joins TRBV4-3 to TRBJ2-3; the match to TRBD2 covers 11 bases. Trimming took 0 bases from V and 5 from J; bases not matched to a gene: 10. The CDR3 consists of 18 residues. The germline CDR1 and CDR2 sequences are LGHNA and YSLEER. CDR3 sequence: CASSQDSLGTSGKDTQYF. For the CDR3, the DNA is TGCGCCAGCAGCCAAGATAGTCTAGGGACTAGCGGAAAAGATACGCAGTATTTT.

The V and J genes are TRBV7-2 and TRBJ1-1, with a tentative D call TRBD1 (5 bases). The CDR3 consists of 16 residues. Germline V gene data show CDR1 as SGHTA and CDR2 as FQGNSA. Trimming took 1 base from V and 2 from J, leaving 14 bases between them. This chain's CDR3 is CASSLVRQGTNTEAFF. The CDR3 DNA sequence: TGTGCCAGCAGCTTAGTTCGGCAGGGAACAAACACTGAAGCTTTCTTT. The full variable domain, completed using reference TRBV7-2 and TRBJ1-1, is GAGVSQSPSNKVTEKGKDVELRCDPISGHTALYWYRQSLGQGLEFLIYFQGNSAPDKSGLPSDRFSAERTGGSVSTLTIQRTQQEDSAVYLCASSLVRQGTNTEAFFGQGTRLTVV.

This clone came up a few times. This chain connects TRBV7-2 to TRBJ1-2, with 8 bases fitting TRBD1. Germline V lookup: CDR1 SGHTA, CDR2 FQGNSA. This CDR3 contains 13 residues. The ends lost 5 bases at V and 8 bases at J; junction bases unmatched: 7. The CDR3 DNA sequence: TGTGCCAGCAGCGGGCAGGGGGCAGGCGGCTACACCTTC. Protein: CASSGQGAGGYTF. The whole variable domain, filled in from reference TRBV7-2 and TRBJ1-2, reads GAGVSQSPSNKVTEKGKDVELRCDPISGHTALYWYRQSLGQGLEFLIYFQGNSAPDKSGLPSDRFSAERTGGSVSTLTIQRTQQEDSAVYLCASSGQGAGGYTFGSGTRLTVV.

The V call is TRBV2, the J call TRBJ1-5, with 9 bases identical to TRBD1. This CDR3 spans 16 amino acids. CDR1 is SNHLY, CDR2 FYNNEI, per germline. The V segment lost 5 bases and the J segment 5 bases; nucleotides outside the gene matches: 10. The CDR3 protein is CASSTSRDREDQPQHF. The CDR3, as DNA: TGTGCCAGCAGTACGAGCCGGGACAGGGAGGATCAGCCCCAGCATTTT.

There are a few counts of this clone. J is TRBJ2-1 and V is TRBV6-5; no firm D call. Germline V lookup: CDR1 MNHEY, CDR2 SVGAGI. The length of the CDR3 is 16 residues. Between the trimmed V and J ends, which lost 0 bases and 6 bases, there was a span of 15 bases. This chain's CDR3 is CASSYSGTVGTNEQFF. The CDR3 nucleotides are TGTGCCAGCAGTTACTCGGGCACAGTCGGCACCAATGAGCAGTTCTTC.

Remarks on this clone: Different DNA sequences within this sample yield the same CDR3. This chain links TRBV19 with TRBJ1-5; D is unresolved. This CDR3 contains 13 residues. V dropped 3 bases and J dropped 4 bases, with 7 bases sitting between them. Germline V CDR1 and CDR2: LNHDA, SQIVND (reference sequence). CDR3: CASSMVRNQPQHF. CDR3 in DNA: TGTGCCAGTAGTATGGTCCGTAATCAGCCCCAGCATTTT.

Only a few counts were recorded for this clone. The genes are TRBV6-1 and TRBJ1-1, with D uncertain. CDR1 is MNHNS and CDR2 is SASEGT in the germline V gene. Trimming removed 6 bases from V and 1 base from J, with 9 bases in between. This CDR3 spans 13 amino acids. CDR3 DNA: TGTGCCAGCAGACCCACTCCGAACACTGAAGCTTTCTTT. This codes for CASRPTPNTEAFF.

The chain carries TRBV7-3 and TRBJ1-1, with 8 bases that match TRBD1. The V and J ends lost 3 bases and 8 bases, in that order; junction bases with no gene match: 8. The CDR3 loop spans 14 amino acids. CDR1 SGHTA and CDR2 FQGTGA come from the germline V gene. The CDR3 nucleotides are TGTGCCAGCAGCTTTAACGGACAGGGTGAGGAAGCTTTCTTT. This translates into CASSFNGQGEEAFF.

The chain has TRBV4-3 and TRBJ1-2; D unresolved. CDR1 and CDR2 from the germline V gene are LGHNA and YSLEER. Trimming shortened V by 7 bases and J by 2 bases, and 23 bases separated the two germline ends. This CDR3 is built from 17 residues. The CDR3 is CASTGSYARRMNYGYTF. For the CDR3, the DNA is TGCGCCAGCACCGGATCTTACGCAAGACGGATGAACTATGGCTACACCTTC.

This chain connects TRBV6-6 to TRBJ2-5, with 8 nucleotides matching TRBD1. CDR3 length: 15 amino acids. Per the germline V gene, CDR1 is MNHNY and CDR2 is SVGAGI (reference sequence). V was pared by 2 bases and J by 4 bases, with 6 bases of the junction left unmatched. The CDR3 nucleotides read TGTGCCAGCAGTTACAAATCTGGGACAGGAGAGACCCAGTACTTC. As protein: CASSYKSGTGETQYF.

Many counts were recorded for this clone. V is TRBV18 and J is TRBJ2-7; D gene uncertain. CDR3 length: 13 amino acids. Trimming left V 3 bases short and J 2 bases short, with 8 bases between. CDR1 is KGHSH and CDR2 is LQKENI in the germline V gene. Written as DNA, the CDR3 is TGTGCCAGCTCACCGACGGCAGCCTACGAGCAGTACTTC. Translation: CASSPTAAYEQYF.

This clone has more than one count but fewer than ten. The rearrangement uses TRBV29-1 and TRBJ2-2; TRBD2 might be the D (6 bases). Per the germline V gene, CDR1 is SQVTM and CDR2 is ANQGSEA. This CDR3 spans 15 amino acids. V lost 7 bases and J lost 4, with 19 bases in between. The CDR3 nucleotides read TGCAGCGCCGGGACCACCGGGAGAGGCACCGGGGAGCTGTTTTTT. Translated: CSAGTTGRGTGELFF.

The chain employs TRBV6-6 and TRBJ2-7; 9 bases match TRBD1. This CDR3 comprises 12 residues. CDR1 and CDR2 (germline): MNHNY, SVGAGI (reference sequence). With 4 bases clipped from V and 11 bases from J, the junction kept 6 bases outside the gene matches. CDR3 residues: CASSFPGQGKYF. DNA of the CDR3: TGTGCCAGCAGTTTCCCCGGACAGGGGAAGTACTTC.

This clone has only a few counts. The chain joins TRBV11-3 to TRBJ2-7, with TRBD1 as a possible D gene (6 bases). V lost 4 bases, J lost 6 bases, and 10 bases lay in between. This CDR3 is 12 amino acids long. Germline V gene sequence: CDR1 SGHNT, CDR2 YENEEA. Here the CDR3 reads CASSSNRAEQYF. The CDR3 DNA reads TGTGCCAGCAGCTCAAACAGGGCCGAGCAGTACTTC.

This chain joins TRBV5-1 and TRBJ2-5; D is unclear. The CDR3 runs 11 residues. Trimming took 6 bases from V and 4 from J, leaving 7 bases between them. Looked up from germline, CDR1 is SGHRS and CDR2 is YFSETQ. The CDR3 here is CASKSGETQYF. CDR3 nucleotides: TGCGCCAGCAAATCGGGAGAGACCCAGTACTTC.

This clone was found a few times. This chain joins TRBV5-6 and TRBJ2-7, with 8 bases identical to TRBD2. This CDR3 has 15 amino acids. Germline V lookup: CDR1 SGHDT, CDR2 YYEEEE. The V gene end was trimmed by 2 bases and the J gene end by 1 base; junction bases not matched to a gene: 5. The CDR3 sequence: CASSFGTSLSYEQYF. CDR3 coding DNA: TGTGCCAGCAGCTTCGGGACTAGTTTATCCTACGAGCAGTACTTC. The whole variable domain, remainder taken from reference TRBV5-6 and TRBJ2-7, is DAGVTQSPTHLIKTRGQQVTLRCSPKSGHDTVSWYQQALGQGPQFIFQYYEEEERQRGNFPDRFSGHQFPNYSSELNVNALLLGDSALYLCASSFGTSLSYEQYFGPGTRLTVT.

Ten or more counts support this clone. V is TRBV18 and J is TRBJ2-1; D is possibly TRBD1 (6 bases). With 6 bases removed from V and 5 bases from J, the gap between germline ends came to 14 bases. Germline V gene lookup returns CDR1 KGHSH and CDR2 LQKENI. The CDR3 consists of 14 residues. CDR3 coding DNA: TGTGCCAGCTCCACAGGGATAGTGGACAATGAGCAGTTCTTC. The encoded protein is CASSTGIVDNEQFF.

The rearrangement links TRBV9 to TRBJ2-3; no clear D gene. Trimming removed 4 bases from V and 1 base from J, with 10 bases in between. The V gene's germline CDR1 is SGDLS and CDR2 YYNGEE. The CDR3 loop spans 14 amino acids. The CDR3 bases are TGTGCCAGCAGCTTAGTAGGGCGCACAGATACGCAGTATTTT. Translating gives CASSLVGRTDTQYF.

This clone was seen more than once but under ten times. The chain uses TRBV6-5 and TRBJ2-7; 9 positions agree with TRBD1. Germline CDR1 and CDR2: MNHEY and SVGAGI. CDR3 length equals 15 residues. After removal of 5 bases from V and 3 bases from J, the junction contained 8 bases not matched to a gene. CDR3 sequence: CASSNQVGQGYEQYF. DNA for the CDR3: TGTGCCAGCAGTAACCAAGTGGGACAGGGCTACGAGCAGTACTTC.

Only a few counts were recorded for this clone. The rearrangement uses TRBV28 and TRBJ1-1; D possibly corresponds to TRBD1 (6 bases). Germline values: CDR1 MDHEN, CDR2 SYDVKM. The V end lost 4 bases, the J end lost 3 bases, and 15 bases lay between the germline ends. This CDR3 has 15 residues. CDR3 nucleotide sequence: TGTGCCAGCAGTTACCCTGCGGAGGGGGACACTGAAGCTTTCTTT. It codes for CASSYPAEGDTEAFF.

In this sample, this clone turned up a few times. CDR3 bases: TGTGCCATCAGTGATTTTCCCGGGACAGGGGCATCTGGGGCCAACGTCCTGACTTTC. It is translated as CAISDFPGTGASGANVLTF. The chain combines TRBV10-3 with TRBJ2-6; 10 nucleotides match TRBD1. CDR1 and CDR2 from the germline V gene are ENHRY and SYGVKD. This CDR3 contains 19 residues. V was clipped by 3 bases and J by 1 base; unmatched bases: 9.

V and J are TRBV30 and TRBJ2-1; perhaps TRBD1 as D (5 bases). This CDR3 spans 17 amino acids. V gave up 1 base and J gave up 2 bases, with 18 bases separating them. Germline CDR1 is GTSNPN and CDR2 is SVGIG (reference sequence). In DNA, the CDR3 is TGTGCCTGGAGTGGGGTAGGGGCGTCCACTGCCTACAATGAGCAGTTCTTC. Translation gives CAWSGVGASTAYNEQFF.

This clone was observed a handful of times. This sequence joins TRBV28 and TRBJ1-4; D is undetermined. Looked up from germline, CDR1 is MDHEN and CDR2 is SYDVKM. CDR3 size: 12 residues. V shed 8 bases and J shed 8 bases, with 12 bases lying between them. This chain's CDR3 is CASGREGEKLFF. The DNA for the CDR3 is TGTGCCAGCGGACGGGAAGGCGAAAAACTGTTTTTT.

The V gene is TRBV29-1, the J gene TRBJ1-1, with 10 bases aligning to TRBD1. CDR3 length: 13 residues. Germline V gene lookup returns CDR1 SQVTM and CDR2 ANQGSEA. The trim removed 7 bases at V and 0 bases at J, leaving 2 bases unmatched. DNA for the CDR3: TGCAGCGGGACAGGGGGGATGAACACTGAAGCTTTCTTT. Translated, it gives CSGTGGMNTEAFF.

This clone was counted between two and nine times. J is TRBJ1-4 and V is TRBV5-1, with D possibly being TRBD1 (5 bases). The CDR3 sequence is 14 residues long. Trimming removed 0 bases from V and 8 bases from J, with 11 bases in between. Germline V gives CDR1 SGHRS, CDR2 YFSETQ. CDR3 DNA: TGCGCCAGCAGCTTGGATGGGGGTAGCGAAAAACTGTTTTTT. It encodes CASSLDGGSEKLFF.

In its sample, this clone was seen a few times. The chain joins TRBV7-6 to TRBJ2-2; D gene unclear. This CDR3 has 12 residues. With 5 bases removed from V and 1 base from J, the gap between germline ends came to 2 bases. Germline V lookup: CDR1 SGHVS, CDR2 FNYEAQ. CDR3 bases: TGTGCCAGCAGCCGGAACACCGGGGAGCTGTTTTTT. Residues: CASSRNTGELFF.